The next 30 T cell receptor beta chains were all read from a single sample in a study of blood T cell repertoires in COVID-19. Clones were read by immunoSEQ multiplex PCR, and TCRdb kept only the in-frame ones, dropping some. This sample has approximately 210,000 clones, with about 80% found just once. The sequenced sample consisted of peripheral blood. These receptors all come from a woman older than 75 with COVID-19, enrolled during active disease.

The J gene is TRBJ2-1, the V gene TRBV25-1; D is unclear. Germline CDR1 and CDR2: MGHDK and SYGVNS. The CDR3 extends over 13 amino acids. V lost 7 bases and J 7 bases, leaving 14 bases between the germline ends. The CDR3 nucleotides are TGTGCCAGCACCCAGTACTCGGAGAATGAGCAGTTCTTC. As protein: CASTQYSENEQFF.

V gene TRBV5-1 combines with J gene TRBJ2-3, with a tentative D call TRBD1 (7 bases). The ends were cut back, 5 bases at V and 6 bases at J, with 16 bases in the middle. Looked up from germline, CDR1 is SGHRS and CDR2 is YFSETQ. The CDR3 covers 14 residues. The CDR3 loop is CASRGGQYLDTQYF. CDR3 bases: TGCGCCAGCAGGGGGGGACAGTACCTCGATACGCAGTATTTT. Full variable domain (rest looked up from reference TRBV5-1 and TRBJ2-3): KAGVTQTPRYLIKTRGQQVTLSCSPISGHRSVSWYQQTPGQGLQFLFEYFSETQRNKGNFPGRFSGRQFSNSRSEMNVSTLELGDSALYLCASRGGQYLDTQYFGPGTRLTVL.

V and J are TRBV5-4 and TRBJ2-1; D is unclear. This CDR3 has 14 amino acids. The V and J ends lost 7 bases and 4 bases respectively, with 15 bases between them. CDR1 is SGHNT and CDR2 is YYREEE in the germline V gene (reference sequence). The CDR3 DNA sequence: TGTGCCAGCCAACCCAAATCGGGTTACAATGAGCAGTTCTTC. Protein product: CASQPKSGYNEQFF. Together with reference TRBV5-4 and TRBJ2-1, the CDR3 gives the full variable domain: ETGVTQSPTHLIKTRGQQVTLRCSSQSGHNTVSWYQQALGQGPQFIFQYYREEENGRGNFPPRFSGLQFPNYSSELNVNALELDDSALYLCASQPKSGYNEQFFGPGTRLTVL.

The chain recombines TRBV2 with TRBJ1-6, with 12 bases identical to TRBD1. Trimming removed 8 bases from V and 10 bases from J; junction bases left unmatched: 6. Germline CDR1 is SNHLY and CDR2 is FYNNEI. The CDR3 loop spans 14 amino acids. CDR3 nucleotides: TGTGCCAGCTCCGGGACAGGGGGCGAGTCACCCCTCCACTTT. This translates into CASSGTGGESPLHF.

This clone was counted a single time. This chain connects TRBV7-3 to TRBJ2-1; 13 bases are a match to TRBD2. Per germline, CDR1 SGHTA and CDR2 FQGTGA. With V trimmed by 5 bases and J by 4 bases, 2 bases remained unmatched. This CDR3 is built from 15 residues. The CDR3 sequence: CASSTTSGRYNEQFF. CDR3 sequence (DNA): TGTGCCAGCAGCACGACTAGCGGGAGGTACAATGAGCAGTTCTTC.

CDR3 sequence reads: CASSGFGRGRVTEAFF. In DNA, the CDR3 is TGTGCCAGCAGTGGTTTTGGGCGGGGGCGAGTCACTGAAGCTTTCTTT. This chain joins TRBV6-1 and TRBJ1-1; possibly TRBD1 for D (6 bases). The CDR3 consists of 16 residues. The germline V and J ends were trimmed by 4 bases and 4 bases, with 19 bases remaining between them. Germline CDR1 is MNHNS and CDR2 is SASEGT.

The chain couples TRBV11-2 to TRBJ1-4; D gene uncertain. The CDR3 is 12 amino acids. The germline V and J ends were trimmed by 3 bases and 8 bases, with 7 bases remaining between them. CDR1 is SGHAT, CDR2 FQNNGV, per germline. The CDR3 spells CASSFAGEKLFF. The CDR3 coding sequence is TGTGCCAGCAGCTTCGCGGGGGAAAAACTGTTTTTT.

This sequence joins TRBV29-1 and TRBJ2-1; no clear D gene. Germline CDR1 and CDR2: SQVTM and ANQGSEA. This CDR3 has 14 amino acids. V lost 6 bases to trimming and J lost 2 bases, with 14 bases between them. CDR3 bases: TGCAGCGTCCCCCGGCAGGCGACCTACAATGAGCAGTTCTTC. It translates to CSVPRQATYNEQFF.

This rearrangement joins TRBV9 to TRBJ1-4; 8 nucleotides align to TRBD1. This CDR3 contains 17 residues. The germline V gene encodes CDR1 SGDLS and CDR2 YYNGEE. The V and J ends lost 0 bases and 0 bases, in that order; junction bases with no gene match: 4. The CDR3 nucleotides read TGTGCCAGCAGCGTAGGGACAGGGACTTCAACTAATGAAAAACTGTTTTTT. It yields the protein CASSVGTGTSTNEKLFF.

The J gene is TRBJ2-5, the V gene TRBV5-1, with 9 nucleotides matching TRBD2. The CDR3 is made up of 15 amino acids. Trimming took 6 bases from V and 7 from J; bases not matched to a gene: 13. Germline CDR1 and CDR2: SGHRS and YFSETQ. DNA of the CDR3: TGCGCCAGCACCCCCGGGGCGGGAGGGCCGGGGACCCAGTACTTC. Protein product: CASTPGAGGPGTQYF.

On this clone itself: A read error is possible here, since a much larger clone lies one base away. Distinct nucleotide sequences in the sample also encode this CDR3. This chain links TRBV27 with TRBJ1-1, with a tentative D call TRBD1 (5 bases). The CDR3 length is 13 residues. Germline CDR1 is MNHEY and CDR2 is SMNVEV (reference sequence). The V end was cut by 3 bases, the J end by 4 bases, with 9 bases between. Here the CDR3 DNA reads TGTGCCAGCAGTTTTGGGAGGGGCACTGAAGCTTTCTTT. This translates into CASSFGRGTEAFF.

This clone has a handful of counts. The same CDR3 also results from other DNA sequences found in this sample. The rearrangement links TRBV10-2 to TRBJ2-3; D gene uncertain. V was clipped by 0 bases and J by 0 bases, with 7 bases between them. Germline-derived CDR1 and CDR2 are WSHSY and SAAADI. The CDR3 sequence is 15 residues long. DNA for the CDR3: TGCGCCAGCAGTGAGTCTCCTACCAGCACAGATACGCAGTATTTT. Protein: CASSESPTSTDTQYF.

The chain is built from TRBV2 and TRBJ2-3, with D tentatively TRBD2 (6 bases). The CDR3 covers 17 residues. The germline V gene has CDR1 SNHLY and CDR2 FYNNEI. The ends were cut back, 2 bases at V and 1 base at J, with 16 bases in the middle. CDR3 sequence (DNA): TGTGCCAGCAGTGAAACTATAGCGGCGTCTCGCACAGATACGCAGTATTTT. It specifies CASSETIAASRTDTQYF. Complete variable domain (other parts from reference TRBV2 and TRBJ2-3): EPEVTQTPSHQVTQMGQEVILRCVPISNHLYFYWYRQILGQKVEFLVSFYNNEISEKSEIFDDQFSVERPDGSNFTLKIRSTKLEDSAMYFCASSETIAASRTDTQYFGPGTRLTVL.

This clone was seen just once. The V and J genes are TRBV5-8 and TRBJ1-1, with TRBD1 as a possible D gene (6 bases). Looked up from germline, CDR1 is SGHTS and CDR2 is YDEGEE. V lost 1 base and J 6 bases, leaving 7 bases between the germline ends. The CDR3 has 12 amino acids. CDR3 region: CASSLTGSEAFF. In DNA, the CDR3 is TGTGCCAGCAGCTTGACAGGGTCTGAAGCTTTCTTT.

The chain joins TRBV7-6 to TRBJ1-1; 7 nucleotides agree with TRBD1. Trimming cost V 5 bases and J 3 bases; bases outside gene matches: 12. CDR3 size: 16 residues. Germline V gene data show CDR1 as SGHVS and CDR2 as FNYEAQ. CDR3 in amino acids: CASSPTAPGGYTEAFF. As DNA, the CDR3 is TGTGCCAGCAGCCCGACAGCCCCAGGGGGGTACACTGAAGCTTTCTTT.

The rearrangement links TRBV5-6 to TRBJ1-5; D perhaps matches TRBD1 (6 bases). This CDR3 contains 13 residues. Germline lookup yields CDR1 SGHDT and CDR2 YYEEEE. Trimming cost V 3 bases and J 9 bases, with 13 bases left between them. CDR3 nucleotides: TGTGCCAGCAGCTCGCTGGCAGGGGCGCCCCAGCATTTT. This codes for CASSSLAGAPQHF. Combining the CDR3 with reference TRBV5-6 and TRBJ1-5 gives the whole variable domain DAGVTQSPTHLIKTRGQQVTLRCSPKSGHDTVSWYQQALGQGPQFIFQYYEEEERQRGNFPDRFSGHQFPNYSSELNVNALLLGDSALYLCASSSLAGAPQHFGDGTRLSIL.

This chain's CDR3 is CASSPQGMNTEAFF. CDR3 nucleotide sequence: TGCGCCAGCAGCCCACAGGGAATGAACACTGAAGCTTTCTTT. This chain uses TRBV5-1 with TRBJ1-1, with a tentative D call TRBD1 (6 bases). Germline V gene lookup returns CDR1 SGHRS and CDR2 YFSETQ. The V end lost 4 bases, the J end lost 0 bases, and 10 bases lay between the germline ends. The CDR3 length is 14 residues.

For this clone: Other nucleotide sequences in the sample specify the same CDR3. This sequence joins TRBV2 and TRBJ1-4; TRBD1 aligns across 8 bases. V dropped 4 bases and J dropped 6; count of bases not matched to a gene: 7. The CDR3 covers 15 residues. The germline CDR1 and CDR2 sequences are SNHLY and FYNNEI. The CDR3 region has the DNA TGTGCCAGCAGTGCGGGAGGACAGGGTTATGAAAAACTGTTTTTT. Protein product: CASSAGGQGYEKLFF.

V is TRBV6-4 and J is TRBJ2-2; 8 nucleotides match TRBD1. This CDR3 comprises 14 residues. Trimming at V came to 8 bases and at J to 6 bases, leaving 8 bases not matched to a gene. Germline loops: CDR1 MRHNA, CDR2 SNTAGT. The DNA for the CDR3 is TGTGCCAGCGGGCGGGACAGGAGCTCCGGGGAGCTGTTTTTT. Protein sequence: CASGRDRSSGELFF.

The CDR3 sequence is CASSPLASSGANVLTF. As DNA, the CDR3 is TGTGCCAGCAGCCCGCTAGCAAGCTCTGGGGCCAACGTCCTGACTTTC. J is TRBJ2-6 and V is TRBV5-5, with D maybe TRBD2 (5 bases). Trimming removed 4 bases at V and 0 bases at J, with 11 bases between. CDR1 and CDR2 from the germline V gene are SGHKS and YYEKEE (reference sequence). CDR3 length: 16 amino acids. Based on the CDR3 plus reference TRBV5-5 and TRBJ2-6, the full variable domain is DAGVTQSPTHLIKTRGQQVTLRCSPISGHKSVSWYQQVLGQGPQFIFQYYEKEERGRGNFPDRFSARQFPNYSSELNVNALLLGDSALYLCASSPLASSGANVLTFGAGSRLTVL.

This clone was observed a few times. V usage is TRBV5-1 and J usage is TRBJ2-7; 15 nucleotides align to TRBD2. The ends lost 5 bases at V and 0 bases at J; junction bases unmatched: 0. CDR1 and CDR2 from the germline V gene are SGHRS and YFSETQ. This CDR3 comprises 15 residues. The CDR3 nucleotides are TGCGCCAGCAGGGGACTAGCGGGAGGCTCCTACGAGCAGTACTTC. It specifies CASRGLAGGSYEQYF.

The CDR3 is CASSYSRRLTNYGYTF. Here the CDR3 DNA reads TGTGCCAGCAGTTACTCAAGGAGACTGACTAACTATGGCTACACCTTC. The chain carries TRBV6-5 and TRBJ1-2; no clear D. CDR1 and CDR2 (germline): MNHEY, SVGAGI. This CDR3 has 16 residues. Trimming pared 0 bases from V and 0 bases from J, leaving 11 bases between.

The CDR3 sequence: CASSILQGTIHNEQFF. Here the CDR3 DNA reads TGTGCCAGCAGTATCCTACAGGGTACTATACACAATGAGCAGTTCTTC. The rearrangement joins TRBV28 to TRBJ2-1; the D gene is possibly TRBD1 (6 bases). CDR1 is MDHEN and CDR2 is SYDVKM in the germline V gene. V lost 5 bases to trimming and J lost 5 bases, with 19 bases between them. The CDR3 is 16 residues long. Supplemented by reference TRBV28 and TRBJ2-1, the full variable domain reads DVKVTQSSRYLVKRTGEKVFLECVQDMDHENMFWYRQDPGLGLRLIYFSYDVKMKEKGDIPEGYSVSREKKERFSLILESASTNQTSMYLCASSILQGTIHNEQFFGPGTRLTVL.

The chain combines TRBV5-1 with TRBJ2-1; the match to TRBD2 covers 7 bases. The CDR3 loop spans 17 amino acids. V lost 0 bases, J lost 3 bases, and 9 bases stayed unmatched. Germline V gene data show CDR1 as SGHRS and CDR2 as YFSETQ. This chain's CDR3 is CASSLGDTGLYYNEQFF. DNA for the CDR3: TGCGCCAGCAGCTTGGGGGATACGGGACTATACTACAATGAGCAGTTCTTC. Full variable domain (rest looked up from reference TRBV5-1 and TRBJ2-1): KAGVTQTPRYLIKTRGQQVTLSCSPISGHRSVSWYQQTPGQGLQFLFEYFSETQRNKGNFPGRFSGRQFSNSRSEMNVSTLELGDSALYLCASSLGDTGLYYNEQFFGPGTRLTVL.

The chain recombines TRBV6-5 with TRBJ2-1, with TRBD2 identical over 8 bases. The CDR3 is 15 amino acids. Germline V gene sequence: CDR1 MNHEY, CDR2 SVGAGI. V lost 8 bases, J lost 3 bases, and 9 bases stayed unmatched. CDR3 sequence: CASRVGGGIYNEQFF. Written as DNA, the CDR3 is TGTGCCAGCCGCGTGGGCGGGGGGATCTACAATGAGCAGTTCTTC.

The chain has TRBV7-9 and TRBJ2-3; D call uncertain. Looked up from germline, CDR1 is SEHNR and CDR2 is FQNEAQ (reference sequence). V lost 4 bases and J lost 4, with 12 bases in between. CDR3 length: 14 residues. The CDR3 DNA reads TGTGCCAGCAGCTCCTTTCTAGGTGCAGATACGCAGTATTTT. Its translation is CASSSFLGADTQYF.

Note on this clone: Germline is not matched at one junction end, which may reflect a read error. The chain is built from TRBV7-7 and TRBJ2-2; TRBD2 matches 9 bases. Germline lookup yields CDR1 SSHAT and CDR2 FNYEAQ (reference sequence). The CDR3 is 15 amino acids. CDR3 nucleotides: TGTGCTAGCAGCCGGACTAGCGCAATAACCGGGGAGCTGTTTTTT. Translation gives CASSRTSAITGELFF.

This clone was observed a few times. This sample also contains other DNA sequences that code for the same CDR3. The rearrangement joins TRBV5-1 to TRBJ1-2; D perhaps matches TRBD1 (5 bases). Trimming removed 4 bases at V and 5 bases at J, with 9 bases between. The length of the CDR3 is 12 residues. Germline CDR1 SGHRS, CDR2 YFSETQ. Here the CDR3 reads CASSDGAYGYTF. Written as DNA, the CDR3 is TGCGCCAGCAGCGATGGGGCGTATGGCTACACCTTC.

The chain is built from TRBV6-5 and TRBJ2-2, with D perhaps matching TRBD1 (6 bases). The CDR3 is 14 amino acids. Trimming removed 10 bases from V and 2 bases from J, with 14 bases in between. Germline-derived CDR1 and CDR2 are MNHEY and SVGAGI. The CDR3 loop reads CATSWDTNTGELFF. The DNA for the CDR3 is TGTGCCACTTCTTGGGACACAAACACCGGGGAGCTGTTTTTT.

This clone occurred a few times. The V call is TRBV5-8, the J call TRBJ2-1; D may be TRBD2 (6 bases). Germline V CDR1 and CDR2: SGHTS, YDEGEE. The V gene lost 7 bases and the J gene lost 1 base, with 12 bases spanning the gap. The CDR3 runs 14 residues. For the CDR3, the DNA is TGTGCCAGCGGGCCGGGGAGGTCCTACAATGAGCAGTTCTTC. It translates to CASGPGRSYNEQFF.